This T cell receptor beta chain was sequenced in a study of identical twins. Findings and limits, study-wide: It was cross-sectional statistical analysis, not following the same donors, that the conclusions relied on.

TCRdb ran MiXCR on the 5' RACE reads and lists one entry per CDR3 protein. The sample yields fewer than 250,000 distinct CDR3 sequences, 5.5% to 7% seen once. Looked up from germline, CDR1 is SQVTM and CDR2 is ANQGSEA. Deletions cut 3 bases from V and 6 bases from J, with 13 bases between. The length of the CDR3 is 13 residues. This clonotype came up many times. Its specificity is not known. This same sample was also taken into another study, of yellow fever vaccine responses in identical twins.

The sample consisted of memory (CD45RO+) T cells sorted from blood. This TCR was sampled from a woman younger than 30 in good health. This sequence joins TRBV29-1 and TRBJ2-3; D might be TRBD1 or TRBD2, each matching 5 bases. In DNA, the CDR3 is TGCAGCGTTGAGGGAAACAGGAGGGATACGCAGTATTTT. Protein sequence: CSVEGNRRDTQYF.